What follows describes a single T cell receptor (beta chain). The data were taken from a study of identical twins. MiXCR was run by TCRdb on the 5' RACE reads, yielding one entry per CDR3 protein. This sample carries roughly 480,000 distinct CDR3 sequences, roughly 26% of them seen once, and the ten largest clones take 2.9%. The CDR3 consists of 10 residues. The sample also formed part of further work on T cells expressing NK-cell markers. That report adds: Also leading the CD3+CD56-NKG2C+ fraction in several donors were these clonotypes.

The chain carries TRBV21-1 and TRBJ1-1. TRBV21-1 is a documented pseudogene. Sequenced sample: CD4+ T cells sorted from blood. This TCR came from a woman between 18 and 30 years old in good health. This CDR3 is CARERRQAFF. The DNA for the CDR3 is TGTGCCAGGGAGCGGAGACAAGCTTTCTTT.